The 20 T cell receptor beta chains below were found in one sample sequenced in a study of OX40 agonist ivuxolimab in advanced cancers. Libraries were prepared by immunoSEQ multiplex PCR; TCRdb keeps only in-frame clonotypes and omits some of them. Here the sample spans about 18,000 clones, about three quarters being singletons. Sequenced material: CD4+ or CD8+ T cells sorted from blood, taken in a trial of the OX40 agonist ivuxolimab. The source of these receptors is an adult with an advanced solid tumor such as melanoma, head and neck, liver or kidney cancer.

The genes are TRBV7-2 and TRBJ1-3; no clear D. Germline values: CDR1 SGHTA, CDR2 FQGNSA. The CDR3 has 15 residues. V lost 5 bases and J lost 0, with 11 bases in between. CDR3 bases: TGTGCCAGCAGCAGAACGATCCTCTCTGGAAACACCATATATTTT. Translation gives CASSRTILSGNTIYF.

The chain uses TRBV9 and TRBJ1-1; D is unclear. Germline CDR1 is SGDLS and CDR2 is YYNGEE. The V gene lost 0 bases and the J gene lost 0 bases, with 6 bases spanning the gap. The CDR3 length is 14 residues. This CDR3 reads CASSVGPLNTEAFF. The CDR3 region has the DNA TGTGCCAGCAGCGTAGGGCCGCTGAACACTGAAGCTTTCTTT.

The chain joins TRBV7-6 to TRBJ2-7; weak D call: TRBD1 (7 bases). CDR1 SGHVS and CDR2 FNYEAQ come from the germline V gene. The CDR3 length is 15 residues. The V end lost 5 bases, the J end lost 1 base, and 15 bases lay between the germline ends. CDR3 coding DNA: TGTGCCAGCAGCCCTATGGGGGGACAGTCCTACGAGCAGTACTTC. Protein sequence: CASSPMGGQSYEQYF.

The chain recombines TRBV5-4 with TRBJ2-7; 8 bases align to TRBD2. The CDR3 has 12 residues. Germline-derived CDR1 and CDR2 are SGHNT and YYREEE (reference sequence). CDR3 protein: CVSSSGPYEQYF. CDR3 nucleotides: TGTGTATCGTCTAGCGGGCCCTACGAGCAGTACTTC.

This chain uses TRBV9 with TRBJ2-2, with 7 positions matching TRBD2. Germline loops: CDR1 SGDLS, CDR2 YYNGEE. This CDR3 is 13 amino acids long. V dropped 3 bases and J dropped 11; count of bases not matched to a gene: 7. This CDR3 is CASSGGTTGELFF. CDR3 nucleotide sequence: TGTGCCAGCAGCGGGGGGACTACGGGAGAGCTGTTTTTT.

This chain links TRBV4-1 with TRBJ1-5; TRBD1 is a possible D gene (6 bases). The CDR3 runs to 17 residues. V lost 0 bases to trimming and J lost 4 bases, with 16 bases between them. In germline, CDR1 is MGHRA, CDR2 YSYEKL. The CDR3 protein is CASSQDRGGAGNQPQHF. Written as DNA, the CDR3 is TGCGCCAGCAGCCAAGATCGTGGGGGCGCGGGAAATCAGCCCCAGCATTTT.

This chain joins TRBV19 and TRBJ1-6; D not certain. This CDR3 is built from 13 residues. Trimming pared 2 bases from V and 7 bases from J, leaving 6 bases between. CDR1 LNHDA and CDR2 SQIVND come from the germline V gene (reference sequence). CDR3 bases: TGTGCCAGTAGTATAAGTCGAAATTCACCCCTCCACTTT. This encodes CASSISRNSPLHF.

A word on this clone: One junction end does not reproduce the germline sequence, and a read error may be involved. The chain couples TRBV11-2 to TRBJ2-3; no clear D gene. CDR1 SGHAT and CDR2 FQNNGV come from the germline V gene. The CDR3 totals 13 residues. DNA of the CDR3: TGTGCCAGCAGCTCGTTTAGCAAAGATACGCAGTATTTT. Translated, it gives CASSSFSKDTQYF.

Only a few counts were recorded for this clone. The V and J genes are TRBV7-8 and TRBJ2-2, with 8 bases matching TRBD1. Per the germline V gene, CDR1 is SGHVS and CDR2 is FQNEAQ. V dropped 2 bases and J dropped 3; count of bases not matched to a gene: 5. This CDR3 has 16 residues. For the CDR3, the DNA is TGTGCCAGCAGCTTACCCGACAGGGGCGACACCGGGGAGCTGTTTTTT. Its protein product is CASSLPDRGDTGELFF. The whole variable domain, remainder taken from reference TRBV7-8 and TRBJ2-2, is GAGVSQSPRYKVAKRGQDVALRCDPISGHVSLFWYQQALGQGPEFLTYFQNEAQLDKSGLPSDRFFAERPEGSVSTLKIQRTQQEDSAVYLCASSLPDRGDTGELFFGEGSRLTVL.

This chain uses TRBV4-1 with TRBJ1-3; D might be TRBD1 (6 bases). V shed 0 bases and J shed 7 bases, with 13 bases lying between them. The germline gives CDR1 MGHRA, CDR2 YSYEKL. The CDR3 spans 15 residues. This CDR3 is CASSQDTGFGNTIYF. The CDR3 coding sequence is TGCGCCAGCAGCCAAGACACAGGGTTTGGGAACACCATATATTTT.

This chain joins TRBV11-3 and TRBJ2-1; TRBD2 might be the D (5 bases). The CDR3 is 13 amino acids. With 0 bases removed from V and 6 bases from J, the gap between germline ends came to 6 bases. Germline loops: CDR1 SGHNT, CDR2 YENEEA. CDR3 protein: CASSLEGSNEQFF. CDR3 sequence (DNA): TGTGCCAGCAGCTTAGAGGGGAGCAATGAGCAGTTCTTC.

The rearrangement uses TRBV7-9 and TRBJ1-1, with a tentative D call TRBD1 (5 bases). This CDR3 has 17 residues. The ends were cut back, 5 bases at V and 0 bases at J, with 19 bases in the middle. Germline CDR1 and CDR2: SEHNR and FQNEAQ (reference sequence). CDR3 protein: CASSHLGRGTMNTEAFF. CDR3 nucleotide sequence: TGTGCCAGCAGCCACCTAGGGAGGGGAACGATGAACACTGAAGCTTTCTTT. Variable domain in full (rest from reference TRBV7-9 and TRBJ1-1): DTGVSQNPRHKITKRGQNVTFRCDPISEHNRLYWYRQTLGQGPEFLTYFQNEAQLEKSRLLSDRFSAERPKGSFSTLEIQRTEQGDSAMYLCASSHLGRGTMNTEAFFGQGTRLTVV.

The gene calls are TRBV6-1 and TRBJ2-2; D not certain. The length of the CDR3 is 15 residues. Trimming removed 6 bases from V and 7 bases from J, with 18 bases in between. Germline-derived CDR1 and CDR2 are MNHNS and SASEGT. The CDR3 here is CASSSGFLNFGELFF. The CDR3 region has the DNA TGTGCCAGCAGCTCCGGGTTTCTTAATTTCGGGGAGCTGTTTTTT.

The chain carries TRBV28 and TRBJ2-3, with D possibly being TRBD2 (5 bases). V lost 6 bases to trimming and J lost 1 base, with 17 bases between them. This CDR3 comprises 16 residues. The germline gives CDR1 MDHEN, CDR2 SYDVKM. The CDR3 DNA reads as TGTGCCAGCAGCACTAGTTATGAGGTTCGCACAGATACGCAGTATTTT. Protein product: CASSTSYEVRTDTQYF.

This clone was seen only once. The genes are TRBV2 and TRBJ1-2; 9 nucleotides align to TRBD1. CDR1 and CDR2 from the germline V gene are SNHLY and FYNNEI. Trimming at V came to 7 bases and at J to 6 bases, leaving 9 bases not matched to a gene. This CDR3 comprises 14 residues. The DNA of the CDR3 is TGTGCCAGCACCCTGGACAGGGGAGGTAATGGCTACACCTTC. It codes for CASTLDRGGNGYTF.

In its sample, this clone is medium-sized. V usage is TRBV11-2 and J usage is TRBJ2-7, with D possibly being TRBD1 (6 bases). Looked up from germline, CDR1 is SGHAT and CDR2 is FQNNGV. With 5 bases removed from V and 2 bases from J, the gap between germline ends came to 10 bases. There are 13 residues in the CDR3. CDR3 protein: CASSTTGTYEQYF. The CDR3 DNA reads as TGTGCCAGCAGCACCACAGGGACCTACGAGCAGTACTTC.

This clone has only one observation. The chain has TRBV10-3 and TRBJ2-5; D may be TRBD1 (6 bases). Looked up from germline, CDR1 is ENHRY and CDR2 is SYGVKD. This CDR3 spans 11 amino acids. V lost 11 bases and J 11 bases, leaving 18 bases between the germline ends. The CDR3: CASRGGGEQYF. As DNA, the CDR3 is TGTGCCTCGAGAGGGGGTGGAGAGCAGTACTTC.

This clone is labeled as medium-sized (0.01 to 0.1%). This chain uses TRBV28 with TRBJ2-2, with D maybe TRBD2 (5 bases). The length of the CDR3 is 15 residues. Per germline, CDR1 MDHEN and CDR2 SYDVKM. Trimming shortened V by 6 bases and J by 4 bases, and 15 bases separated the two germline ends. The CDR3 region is CASRPPGKRTGELFF. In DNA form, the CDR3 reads TGTGCCAGCAGACCACCGGGAAAACGCACCGGGGAGCTGTTTTTT. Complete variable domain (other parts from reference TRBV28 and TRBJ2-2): DVKVTQSSRYLVKRTGEKVFLECVQDMDHENMFWYRQDPGLGLRLIYFSYDVKMKEKGDIPEGYSVSREKKERFSLILESASTNQTSMYLCASRPPGKRTGELFFGEGSRLTVL.

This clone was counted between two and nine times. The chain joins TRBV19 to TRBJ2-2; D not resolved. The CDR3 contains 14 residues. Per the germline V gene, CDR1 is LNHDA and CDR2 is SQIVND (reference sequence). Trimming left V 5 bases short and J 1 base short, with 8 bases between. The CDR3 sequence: CASSPDGNTGELFF. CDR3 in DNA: TGTGCCAGTAGTCCGGACGGGAACACCGGGGAGCTGTTTTTT.

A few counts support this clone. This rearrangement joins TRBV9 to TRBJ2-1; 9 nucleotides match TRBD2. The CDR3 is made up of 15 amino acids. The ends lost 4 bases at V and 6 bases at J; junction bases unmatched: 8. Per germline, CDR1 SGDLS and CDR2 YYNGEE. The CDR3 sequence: CASSRSGLAFNEQFF. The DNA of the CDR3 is TGTGCCAGCAGCAGATCGGGACTAGCTTTCAATGAGCAGTTCTTC. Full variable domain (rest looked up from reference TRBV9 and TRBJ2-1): DSGVTQTPKHLITATGQRVTLRCSPRSGDLSVYWYQQSLDQGLQFLIQYYNGEERAKGNILERFSAQQFPDLHSELNLSSLELGDSALYFCASSRSGLAFNEQFFGPGTRLTVL.